What follows are 13 T cell receptor beta chains derived from one specimen sequenced in a study of blood T cell repertoires in COVID-19. The protocol was immunoSEQ multiplex PCR, while the TCRdb copy is restricted to in-frame clones and leaves out a portion. The repertoire has 150,000 to 250,000 clones, approximately 83% of them found once; the top ten carry less than 8.5%. The sequenced material came from PBMCs or T cells enriched from blood (not recorded which). The receptors stem from a man aged 35-49 years who had recovered from COVID-19.

The chain combines TRBV4-3 with TRBJ2-1; TRBD2 is a possible D gene (7 bases). Germline V CDR1 and CDR2: LGHNA, YSLEER. The V and J ends lost 1 base and 4 bases respectively, with 11 bases between them. The CDR3 contains 15 residues. Here the CDR3 reads CASSQVGGGYNEQFF. The CDR3 nucleotides read TGCGCCAGCAGCCAAGTAGGGGGGGGATACAATGAGCAGTTCTTC.

V and J are TRBV19 and TRBJ1-2, with D possibly being TRBD1 (6 bases). Trimming took 5 bases from V and 7 from J, leaving 20 bases between them. The CDR3 loop spans 15 amino acids. The germline V gene encodes CDR1 LNHDA and CDR2 SQIVND (reference sequence). CDR3 bases: TGTGCCAGTAGTCTCGATGACAGGCACCTTGGTGGCTACACCTTC. It encodes CASSLDDRHLGGYTF.

Only one count was recorded for this clone. The rearrangement joins TRBV9 to TRBJ1-2; D not resolved. Trimming shortened V by 0 bases and J by 7 bases, and 13 bases separated the two germline ends. The germline V gene encodes CDR1 SGDLS and CDR2 YYNGEE. The CDR3 has 14 amino acids. CDR3 sequence reads: CASSVEAGGPGYTF. The CDR3 DNA reads as TGTGCCAGCAGCGTAGAGGCGGGAGGTCCTGGCTACACCTTC.

V gene TRBV6-1 combines with J gene TRBJ1-1; D not resolved. Trimming pared 2 bases from V and 1 base from J, leaving 5 bases between. CDR3 length: 13 residues. Germline V lookup: CDR1 MNHNS, CDR2 SASEGT. The CDR3 DNA reads as TGTGCCAGCAGTGAACAACAGAACACTGAAGCTTTCTTT. This sequence encodes CASSEQQNTEAFF.

This sequence joins TRBV28 and TRBJ1-3, with D tentatively TRBD1 (6 bases). Germline values: CDR1 MDHEN, CDR2 SYDVKM. The V and J ends lost 5 bases and 2 bases respectively, with 16 bases between them. There are 16 residues in the CDR3. The CDR3 DNA is TGTGCCAGCAGTGCCCGCAGGGGTCTGGCTGGAAACACCATATATTTT. Translation: CASSARRGLAGNTIYF.

The chain joins TRBV11-2 to TRBJ2-1; D unclear. Trimming stripped 8 bases from V and 6 bases from J, with 11 bases between. The germline V gene encodes CDR1 SGHAT and CDR2 FQNNGV. CDR3 length equals 12 residues. The CDR3 is CASSVLGNEQFF. CDR3 DNA sequence: TGTGCCAGCTCTGTCCTAGGCAATGAGCAGTTCTTC.

The V gene is TRBV2, the J gene TRBJ1-1; 9 bases are shared with TRBD1. J gave up 1 base and V 6 bases, and 3 bases lay outside the gene matches. The CDR3 is 14 residues long. In germline, CDR1 is SNHLY, CDR2 FYNNEI. CDR3 loop: CASRQGAGNTEAFF. Here the CDR3 DNA reads TGTGCCAGCAGACAGGGGGCCGGGAACACTGAAGCTTTCTTT.

The rearrangement links TRBV15 to TRBJ1-5, with a weak D call TRBD1 (6 bases). CDR1 is LNHNV, CDR2 YYDKDF, per germline (reference sequence). V was shortened by 9 bases and J by 0 bases, with 12 bases between the two germline ends. CDR3 length: 14 residues. For the CDR3, the DNA is TGTGCCACTAGGGACACCCTTAGCAATCAGCCCCAGCATTTT. As protein: CATRDTLSNQPQHF.

This chain links TRBV11-2 with TRBJ1-1, with 8 bases lining up with TRBD1. With 7 bases clipped from V and 0 bases from J, the junction kept 7 bases outside the gene matches. CDR1 SGHAT and CDR2 FQNNGV come from the germline V gene. The CDR3 loop spans 15 amino acids. The CDR3 sequence is CASIRQGPMNTEAFF. CDR3 bases: TGTGCCAGCATCCGACAGGGGCCTATGAACACTGAAGCTTTCTTT.

The rearrangement links TRBV11-2 to TRBJ2-3; the D gene is possibly TRBD2 (5 bases). Per the germline V gene, CDR1 is SGHAT and CDR2 is FQNNGV. Trimming took off 5 bases at V and 3 bases at J, with 12 bases between the two ends. CDR3 length equals 14 residues. This CDR3 is CASSLREGTDTQYF. The CDR3, as DNA: TGTGCCAGCAGCCTCCGGGAAGGGACAGATACGCAGTATTTT.

In this sample, this clone turned up once. V and J are TRBV6-6 and TRBJ1-1; 8 bases fit TRBD1. The CDR3 consists of 14 residues. Germline V gives CDR1 MNHNY, CDR2 SVGAGI (reference sequence). V lost 5 bases, J lost 7 bases, and 9 bases stayed unmatched. For the CDR3, the DNA is TGTGCCAGCAGTCCTGGACAGGGAACCTATGAAGCTTTCTTT. Its translation: CASSPGQGTYEAFF.

As to this clone: The sample carries other DNA sequences with the same CDR3. V is TRBV5-4 and J is TRBJ1-1; 8 bases are a match to TRBD1. The CDR3 sequence is 14 residues long. With 5 bases clipped from V and 5 bases from J, the junction kept 8 bases outside the gene matches. Per germline, CDR1 SGHNT and CDR2 YYREEE (reference sequence). The CDR3 protein is CASRPDRANTEAFF. The CDR3 region has the DNA TGTGCCAGCAGACCGGACAGGGCGAATACTGAAGCTTTCTTT.

The rearrangement joins TRBV13 to TRBJ1-6; D is perhaps TRBD1 (5 bases). CDR1 is PRHDT and CDR2 is FYEKMQ in the germline V gene (reference sequence). The CDR3 extends over 14 amino acids. V was pared by 4 bases and J by 10 bases, with 14 bases between. CDR3 sequence: CASSSTGDVSPLHF. DNA for the CDR3: TGTGCCAGCAGCTCTACAGGTGATGTATCACCCCTCCACTTT.